Listed below are T cell receptor beta chains from one sample, sequenced in a study of blood T cell repertoires in COVID-19. Profiling relied on immunoSEQ multiplex PCR, and the TCRdb table lists in-frame clones only, not all of them. This sample carries 200,000 to 300,000 clones, roughly four fifths of them seen once, and the ten largest clones take under 4.5%. Source material: peripheral blood. All receptors come from a middle-aged man with acute or convalescent COVID-19. Each CDR3 is given with its conserved first and last residue. A D gene is named only where the DNA matches it firmly. Expanded clones get a size class; other rows say once, few or many, or leave the size out.

cdr3_nt | cdr3_aa | v_call | d_call | j_call | clone_size
TGCGCCAGCAGCCCGACGGGACATAGTGTGACTGAAGCTTTCTTT | CASSPTGHSVTEAFF | TRBV5-1 | - | TRBJ1-1 | -
TGTGCCAGCAGTCTCGGAGCAGCCACTAATGAAAAACTGTTTTTT | CASSLGAATNEKLFF | TRBV28 | - | TRBJ1-4 | -
TGTGCCAGCAGCTCTCGGGCAGGGGGCCACTATGGCTACACCTTC | CASSSRAGGHYGYTF | TRBV11-3 | TRBD1 | TRBJ1-2 | -
TGTGCCAGCAGCCGAGACGGGGGGGAGACCCAGTACTTC | CASSRDGGETQYF | TRBV14 | TRBD2 | TRBJ2-5 | -
TGTGCCAGCAGGCGGGACAGTTACTCCTACGAGCAGTACTTC | CASRRDSYSYEQYF | TRBV6-5 | - | TRBJ2-7 | -
TGTGCCAGCAGCCGGGAGGGGGCCTATTCACCCCTCCACTTT | CASSREGAYSPLHF | TRBV7-2 | TRBD1 | TRBJ1-6 | -
TGTGCCAGCAGCGAGGGACAGGGGGCCCAGCCCCAGCATTTT | CASSEGQGAQPQHF | TRBV2 | TRBD1 | TRBJ1-5 | -
TGCGCCAGCAGCCAAGAGGTAGTTTTAAATGAGCAGTTCTTC | CASSQEVVLNEQFF | TRBV4-1 | - | TRBJ2-1 | few
TGTGCCAGCAGCGAATCTAGCGGGAGCTCCTACGAGCAGTACTTC | CASSESSGSSYEQYF | TRBV7-3 | TRBD2 | TRBJ2-7 | -
TGTGCCAGCAGTTTGCCTCCCGGGGCCCTCCACTTT | CASSLPPGALHF | TRBV27 | - | TRBJ1-6 | few
TGTGCCAGCAGTCCCCAGGGGACGACAGTCTCGAATGAAAAACTGTTTTTT | CASSPQGTTVSNEKLFF | TRBV6-6 | - | TRBJ1-4 | -
TGTGCCAGCAAGTACGGGGGGGTATCTAGCACAGATACGCAGTATTTT | CASKYGGVSSTDTQYF | TRBV2 | TRBD2 | TRBJ2-3 | -
TGTGCCAGCAGTTTAGACATTTCACCCCTCCACTTT | CASSLDISPLHF | TRBV28 | - | TRBJ1-6 | -
TGTGCCAGCAGTTTATTTTGGGGGGAGGAGACCCAGTACTTC | CASSLFWGEETQYF | TRBV27 | - | TRBJ2-5 | few
TGTGCCAGCAGCCTAATTATCCCAGTACAGGGGAACCCTGAAGCTTTCTTT | CASSLIIPVQGNPEAFF | TRBV5-8 | TRBD1 | TRBJ1-1 | -
TGCAGCGTTGGGACTCAGAACACTGAAGCTTTCTTT | CSVGTQNTEAFF | TRBV29-1 | - | TRBJ1-1 | -
TGTGCCAGCAGCCGGGGACTAGCGGATTACAATGAGCAGTTCTTC | CASSRGLADYNEQFF | TRBV6-5 | TRBD2 | TRBJ2-1 | -
TGTGCCAGCAGCCTATCCTGGGAGACCGGGGAGCTGTTTTTT | CASSLSWETGELFF | TRBV27 | - | TRBJ2-2 | -
TGTGCCAGTCGGGGACAGGGCAACTATGGCTACACCTTC | CASRGQGNYGYTF | TRBV19 | TRBD1 | TRBJ1-2 | -
TGCGCCAGTGAACGTGCCGCGGGAGGAGGTGAGACCCAGTACTTC | CASERAAGGGETQYF | TRBV5-1 | TRBD2 | TRBJ2-5 | -
TGTGCCAGCAGCCTGCGCATTTTCGGACAGGGCAACACTGAAGCTTTCTTT | CASSLRIFGQGNTEAFF | TRBV11-3 | TRBD1 | TRBJ1-1 | -
TGTGCCAGCAGCCTCCCGCCAGGGGGCGCTTCTGGAAACACCATATATTTT | CASSLPPGGASGNTIYF | TRBV3-1/TRBV3-2 | TRBD1 | TRBJ1-3 | once
TGTGCCAGCAGCTCAGACGGGAGGGACGAGCAGTACTTC | CASSSDGRDEQYF | TRBV7-3 | TRBD2 | TRBJ2-7 | -
TGTGCCAGCAGCTTACTCCGGGGTACAGGGGAAGAGACCCAGTACTTC | CASSLLRGTGEETQYF | TRBV11-3 | TRBD1 | TRBJ2-5 | -
TGTGCCAGCAGCTTTGGGGGGACTGAAGCTTTCTTT | CASSFGGTEAFF | TRBV5-4 | - | TRBJ1-1 | -
TGTGCCAGCAGTTTCCCTAGCGATCTGGGGAGCGATGAGCAGTTCTTC | CASSFPSDLGSDEQFF | TRBV27 | - | TRBJ2-1 | -
TGTGCCAGTAGTATAGAGTCGGCGGAACTAGCGGGATGGTTGTACAATGAGCAGTTCTTC | CASSIESAELAGWLYNEQFF | TRBV19 | TRBD2 | TRBJ2-1 | once
TGCGCCAGCAGCCAAGCTTGGGGAGGGGTTCTCCGGGAGCTGTTTTTT | CASSQAWGGVLRELFF | TRBV4-1 | TRBD2 | TRBJ2-2 | -
TGTGCCAGCTGTACCATGGGACAGAACACTGAAGCTTTCTTT | CASCTMGQNTEAFF | TRBV4-2 | - | TRBJ1-1 | -